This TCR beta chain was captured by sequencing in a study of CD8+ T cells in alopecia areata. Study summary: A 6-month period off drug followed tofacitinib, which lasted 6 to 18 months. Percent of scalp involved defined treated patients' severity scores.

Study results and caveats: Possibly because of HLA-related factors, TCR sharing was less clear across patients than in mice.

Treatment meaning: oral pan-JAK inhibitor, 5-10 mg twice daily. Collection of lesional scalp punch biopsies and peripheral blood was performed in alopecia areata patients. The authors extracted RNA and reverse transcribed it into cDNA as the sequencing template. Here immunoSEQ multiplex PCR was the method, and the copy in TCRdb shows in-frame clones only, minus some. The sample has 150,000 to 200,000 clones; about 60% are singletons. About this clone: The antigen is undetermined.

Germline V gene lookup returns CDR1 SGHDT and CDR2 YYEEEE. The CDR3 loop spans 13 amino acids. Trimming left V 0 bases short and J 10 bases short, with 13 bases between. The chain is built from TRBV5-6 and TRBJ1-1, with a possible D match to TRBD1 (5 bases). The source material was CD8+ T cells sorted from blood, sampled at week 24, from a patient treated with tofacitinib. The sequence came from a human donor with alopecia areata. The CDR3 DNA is TGTGCCAGCAGCTTGGAACGGGACGAAAGAGCTTTCTTT. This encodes CASSLERDERAFF.